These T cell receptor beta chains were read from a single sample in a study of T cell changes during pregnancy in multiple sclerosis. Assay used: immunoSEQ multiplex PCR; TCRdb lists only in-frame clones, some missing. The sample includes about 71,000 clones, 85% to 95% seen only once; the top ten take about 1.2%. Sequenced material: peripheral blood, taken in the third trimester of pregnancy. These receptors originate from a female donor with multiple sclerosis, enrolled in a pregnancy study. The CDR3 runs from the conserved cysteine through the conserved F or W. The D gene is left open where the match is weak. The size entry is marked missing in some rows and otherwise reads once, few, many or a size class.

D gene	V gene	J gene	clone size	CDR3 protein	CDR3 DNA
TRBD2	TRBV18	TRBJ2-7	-	CASSPGLAGGGYEQYF	TGTGCCAGCTCACCGGGACTAGCGGGAGGAGGGTACGAGCAGTACTTC
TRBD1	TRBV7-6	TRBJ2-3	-	CASSPTPPRQGADTQYF	TGTGCCAGCAGCCCTACCCCTCCGAGACAGGGGGCAGATACGCAGTATTTT
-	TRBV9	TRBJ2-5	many	CASSAGDWTEEETQYF	TGTGCCAGCAGCGCAGGGGATTGGACAGAAGAAGAGACCCAGTACTTC
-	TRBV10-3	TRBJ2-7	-	CAISSRGDEQYF	TGTGCCATCAGTTCCAGGGGAGACGAGCAGTACTTC
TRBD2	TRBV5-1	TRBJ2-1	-	CASSPGQREMNEQFF	TGCGCCAGCAGCCCCGGACAGCGGGAGATGAATGAGCAGTTCTTC
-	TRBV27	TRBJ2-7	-	CASSLTGNSGSEQYF	TGTGCCAGCAGTTTAACTGGAAACTCAGGGTCCGAGCAGTACTTC
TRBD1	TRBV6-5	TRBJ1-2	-	CASRSLDRTTRITF	TGTGCCAGCAGATCATTGGACAGGACCACTCGGATCACCTTC
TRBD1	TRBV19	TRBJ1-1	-	CASSIVGQMNTEAFF	TGTGCCAGTAGTATTGTGGGACAGATGAACACTGAAGCTTTCTTT
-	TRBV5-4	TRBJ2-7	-	CASSHSSDSFTEQYF	TGTGCCAGCAGCCATTCCTCGGACAGTTTTACTGAGCAGTACTTC
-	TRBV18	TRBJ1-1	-	CASSPLAGGEYTEAFF	TGTGCCAGCTCACCACTAGCCGGGGGGGAGTACACTGAAGCTTTCTTT
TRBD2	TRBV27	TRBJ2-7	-	CASSLSSSGRYEQYF	TGTGCCAGCAGTTTATCCTCTAGCGGGAGATACGAACAGTACTTC
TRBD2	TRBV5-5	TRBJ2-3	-	CASSPGVAGADTQYF	TGTGCCAGCAGCCCGGGGGTGGCGGGAGCAGATACGCAGTATTTT
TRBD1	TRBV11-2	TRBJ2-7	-	CASSLGGQSYEQYF	TGTGCCAGCAGCTTAGGGGGACAGTCCTACGAGCAGTACTTC
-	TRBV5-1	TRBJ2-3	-	CASSLAPGSLADTQYF	TGCGCCAGCAGCTTGGCCCCCGGGAGTTTGGCAGATACGCAGTATTTT
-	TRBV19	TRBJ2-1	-	CASSKGEGNEQFF	TGTGCCAGTAGTAAGGGGGAGGGAAATGAGCAGTTCTTC
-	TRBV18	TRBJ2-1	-	CASSPATTRMGDEQFF	TGTGCCAGCTCACCCGCAACCACTAGGATGGGCGATGAGCAGTTCTTC
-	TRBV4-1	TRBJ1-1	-	CASRKDPLTAMNTEAFF	TGCGCCAGCCGGAAGGACCCACTGACAGCCATGAACACTGAAGCTTTCTTT
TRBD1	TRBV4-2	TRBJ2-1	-	CASSQSGTGGLQFF	TGTGCCAGCAGCCAGTCCGGGACAGGGGGGTTACAGTTCTTC
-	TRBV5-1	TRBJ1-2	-	CASSIDSPYGYTF	TGCGCCAGCAGCATAGACAGTCCCTATGGCTACACCTTC
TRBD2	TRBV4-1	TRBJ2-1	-	CASSRGLAGGDEQFF	TGCGCCAGCAGCCGGGGACTAGCTGGGGGGGATGAGCAGTTCTTC